These 31 T cell receptor beta chains came from one sample sequenced in a study of T cells in Graves' hyperthyroidism and ophthalmopathy. Regions amplified from RNA transcripts were the TCR beta CDR3 regions. Researchers ran a first-round RT-PCR on the TCR CDR3 using the HTBI primer set. Using its own MiXCR run on the multiplex PCR reads, TCRdb lists one record per CDR3 protein. Among a few hundred thousand distinct CDR3 sequences listed, roughly 13% were seen once. Material: blood. The receptors originated from a woman between 18 and 29 years old with Graves' hyperthyroidism.

This clonotype was seen ten or more times. The chain is built from TRBV20-1 and TRBJ2-1, with D possibly matching TRBD1 (6 bases). This CDR3 comprises 12 residues. Germline V gene lookup returns CDR1 DFQATT and CDR2 SNEGSKA (reference sequence). This CDR3 reads CMTTGTYNEQFF. The CDR3 coding sequence is TGCATGACAACAGGGACCTACAATGAGCAGTTCTTC.

This clonotype came up many times. The chain has TRBV20-1 and TRBJ2-1; TRBD2 agrees at 8 bases. The V segment lost 0 bases and the J segment 1 base; nucleotides outside the gene matches: 5. This CDR3 is built from 16 residues. The V gene's germline CDR1 is DFQATT and CDR2 SNEGSKA (reference sequence). CDR3 nucleotide sequence: TGCAGTGCTAGAGATCCTACGGGAGGGTCCTACAATGAGCAGTTCTTC. It codes for CSARDPTGGSYNEQFF.

This clonotype was recorded at least ten times. V and J are TRBV7-2 and TRBJ2-3; the match to TRBD2 covers 7 bases. This CDR3 is 15 amino acids long. CDR1 is SGHTA, CDR2 FQGNSA, per germline. J was trimmed by 3 bases and V by 1 base; bases with no gene match: 4. For the CDR3, the DNA is TGTGCCAGCAGCTTAGAGCGGGGTGGGACAGATACGCAGTATTTT. It is translated as CASSLERGGTDTQYF.

J is TRBJ2-2 and V is TRBV4-1; 9 bases agree with TRBD2. The CDR3 extends over 15 amino acids. V was pared by 3 bases and J by 4 bases, with 3 bases of the junction left unmatched. The germline V gene encodes CDR1 MGHRA and CDR2 YSYEKL. The CDR3 region is CASSQMTSGTGELFF. CDR3 coding DNA: TGCGCCAGCAGCCAGATGACTAGCGGCACCGGGGAGCTGTTTTTT.

This chain links TRBV7-9 with TRBJ2-7, with 9 bases identical to TRBD1. J was trimmed by 3 bases and V by 4 bases; bases with no gene match: 4. There are 14 residues in the CDR3. The V gene's germline CDR1 is SEHNR and CDR2 FQNEAQ (reference sequence). The CDR3 DNA is TGTGCCAGCAGCTACTGGGACAGGGACTACGAGCAGTACTTC. This gives the protein CASSYWDRDYEQYF.

This clonotype has more than one count but fewer than ten. This sequence joins TRBV12-3 or TRBV12-4 and TRBJ2-1; 14 bases align to TRBD2. This CDR3 comprises 16 residues. Trimming removed 5 bases from V and 12 bases from J; junction bases left unmatched: 12. CDR3 sequence (DNA): TGTGCCAGCAGTGCCGCCGGGACTAGCGGGAGAATGGTGCAGTTCTTC. It encodes CASSAAGTSGRMVQFF.

This clonotype was detected only a few times. This sequence joins TRBV4-1 and TRBJ1-4; 8 bases agree with TRBD1. Germline CDR1 and CDR2: MGHRA and YSYEKL. The CDR3 covers 19 residues. With V trimmed by 0 bases and J by 4 bases, 13 bases remained unmatched. The CDR3 DNA sequence: TGCGCCAGCAGCCAAGATATCGTACAGGGGGTCCTTAATAATGAAAAACTGTTTTTT. Its protein product is CASSQDIVQGVLNNEKLFF.

This clonotype was observed at least ten times. The chain couples TRBV30 to TRBJ2-1; unclear D gene. The CDR3 totals 12 residues. Trimming took off 2 bases at V and 12 bases at J, with 14 bases between the two ends. The germline V gene encodes CDR1 GTSNPN and CDR2 SVGIG (reference sequence). In nucleotides, the CDR3 is TGTGCCTGGAGTACCATGCGAGCCGGGCAGTTCTTC. Translating it yields CAWSTMRAGQFF.

This clonotype appeared many times. The chain recombines TRBV27 with TRBJ2-5, with D perhaps given as TRBD1 or TRBD2 (5 bases each). The germline V gene encodes CDR1 MNHEY and CDR2 SMNVEV (reference sequence). V was cut by 5 bases and J by 4 bases, with 17 bases left in between. This CDR3 has 15 residues. CDR3 sequence: CASSASPGTRETQYF. The CDR3 DNA follows: TGTGCCAGCAGTGCCAGCCCCGGGACCAGAGAGACCCAGTACTTC.

A few counts support this clonotype. The junction departs from germline at one end; a sequencing error may be responsible. This sequence joins TRBV11-2 and TRBJ2-7, with D perhaps matching TRBD2 (6 bases). Germline assignment: CDR1 SGHAT and CDR2 FQNNGV. This CDR3 has 14 amino acids. The CDR3 DNA is TGTGCCGGCAGCTTAGTGGGACTTGTCTACGAGCAGTACTTC. Translated, it gives CAGSLVGLVYEQYF.

This clonotype was observed at least ten times. The chain carries TRBV10-3 and TRBJ1-1, with a tentative D call TRBD1 (5 bases). Trimming removed 7 bases from V and 0 bases from J, with 9 bases in between. Germline lookup yields CDR1 ENHRY and CDR2 SYGVKD. There are 13 residues in the CDR3. CDR3 protein: CAITGTVNTEAFF. CDR3 DNA: TGTGCCATCACCGGGACGGTGAACACTGAAGCTTTCTTT.

This clonotype has a count of ten or more. This chain connects TRBV20-1 to TRBJ2-3; either TRBD1 or TRBD2 may fit D (5 bases each). V was clipped by 0 bases and J by 1 base, with 14 bases between them. The CDR3 is 16 amino acids. Germline V gene lookup returns CDR1 DFQATT and CDR2 SNEGSKA (reference sequence). The DNA for the CDR3 is TGCAGTGCTAGAGATCCGAGGGGCAGGGGCACAGATACGCAGTATTTT. Amino acids: CSARDPRGRGTDTQYF.

The sample holds many counts of this clonotype. The chain recombines TRBV6-5 with TRBJ2-3; D gene ambiguous. Germline V CDR1 and CDR2: MNHEY, SVGAGI. The CDR3 contains 14 residues. V lost 0 bases and J 2 bases, leaving 6 bases between the germline ends. In nucleotides, the CDR3 is TGTGCCAGCAGTTACTCGACCGCCACAGATACGCAGTATTTT. Its protein is CASSYSTATDTQYF.

This clonotype was seen repeatedly, ten times or more. The rearrangement joins TRBV11-2 to TRBJ1-2; D gene uncertain. CDR3 length: 15 residues. Germline CDR1 reads SGHAT; CDR2 reads FQNNGV. V lost 1 base to trimming and J lost 2 bases, with 11 bases between them. CDR3 sequence reads: CASSLVATYNYGYTF. CDR3 coding DNA: TGTGCCAGCAGCTTAGTGGCGACATACAACTATGGCTACACCTTC. Complete variable domain (other parts from reference TRBV11-2 and TRBJ1-2): EAGVAQSPRYKIIEKRQSVAFWCNPISGHATLYWYQQILGQGPKLLIQFQNNGVVDDSQLPKDRFSAERLKGVDSTLKIQPAKLEDSAVYLCASSLVATYNYGYTFGSGTRLTVV.

This clonotype has a count of ten or more. This chain uses TRBV28 with TRBJ2-1; D unclear. CDR1 is MDHEN and CDR2 is SYDVKM in the germline V gene. Trimming shortened V by 2 bases and J by 8 bases, and 7 bases separated the two germline ends. The CDR3 extends over 12 amino acids. The DNA for the CDR3 is TGTGCCAGCAGTTTAGGTACCGATGAGCAGTTCTTC. Its protein is CASSLGTDEQFF.

In its sample, this clonotype was seen many times. The V gene is TRBV20-1, the J gene TRBJ2-7; 9 nucleotides line up with TRBD2. J gave up 2 bases and V 2 bases, and 7 bases lay outside the gene matches. CDR1 DFQATT and CDR2 SNEGSKA come from the germline V gene (reference sequence). CDR3 length equals 15 residues. DNA for the CDR3: TGCAGTGCTAGAAGGCTAGCGGGAAGCGCCTACGAGCAGTACTTC. Translation: CSARRLAGSAYEQYF.

The genes are TRBV5-1 and TRBJ1-1, with TRBD1 as a possible D gene (5 bases). The germline V gene encodes CDR1 SGHRS and CDR2 YFSETQ. The CDR3 spans 11 residues. V gave up 5 bases and J gave up 7 bases, with 9 bases separating them. The CDR3 loop reads CASSGAREAFF. Written as DNA, the CDR3 is TGCGCCAGCAGTGGGGCTCGTGAAGCTTTCTTT. The full variable domain, in which reference TRBV5-1 and TRBJ1-1 provide the parts outside the CDR3, is KAGVTQTPRYLIKTRGQQVTLSCSPISGHRSVSWYQQTPGQGLQFLFEYFSETQRNKGNFPGRFSGRQFSNSRSEMNVSTLELGDSALYLCASSGAREAFFGQGTRLTVV.

This clonotype was observed a few times. The chain joins TRBV7-9 to TRBJ2-7; D gene ambiguous. The CDR3 has 12 residues. V was clipped by 5 bases and J by 6 bases, with 11 bases between them. CDR1 is SEHNR, CDR2 FQNEAQ, per germline (reference sequence). CDR3 protein: CASSPVGREQYF. The CDR3 DNA reads TGTGCCAGCAGCCCGGTCGGACGCGAGCAGTACTTC.

This clonotype was detected ten times or more. This sequence joins TRBV30 and TRBJ1-1; 8 bases are shared with TRBD1. Trimming took 4 bases from V and 4 from J; bases not matched to a gene: 8. The length of the CDR3 is 14 residues. The germline V gene encodes CDR1 GTSNPN and CDR2 SVGIG (reference sequence). CDR3 DNA sequence: TGTGCCTGGACCGCGACAGGGGTCGGCACTGAAGCTTTCTTT. Amino acids: CAWTATGVGTEAFF. The whole variable domain, filled in from reference TRBV30 and TRBJ1-1, reads SQTIHQWPATLVQPVGSPLSLECTVEGTSNPNLYWYRQAAGRGLQLLFYSVGIGQISSEVPQNLSASRPQDRQFILSSKKLLLSDSGFYLCAWTATGVGTEAFFGQGTRLTVV.

The rearrangement uses TRBV5-6 and TRBJ2-1, with 9 bases that match TRBD2. With V trimmed by 5 bases and J by 10 bases, 13 bases remained unmatched. The CDR3 runs to 15 residues. Per germline, CDR1 SGHDT and CDR2 YYEEEE. The CDR3 nucleotides read TGTGCCAGCAGTTCAACCGGACTAGCGCTCAGGGAGCAGTTCTTC. Amino acid sequence: CASSSTGLALREQFF. Full variable domain (outside the CDR3, taken from reference TRBV5-6 and TRBJ2-1): DAGVTQSPTHLIKTRGQQVTLRCSPKSGHDTVSWYQQALGQGPQFIFQYYEEEERQRGNFPDRFSGHQFPNYSSELNVNALLLGDSALYLCASSSTGLALREQFFGPGTRLTVL.

This clonotype was seen ten or more times. The chain links TRBV30 to TRBJ1-2, with D tentatively TRBD1 (6 bases). The germline V and J ends were trimmed by 1 base and 8 bases, with 14 bases remaining between them. The CDR3 covers 13 residues. Germline CDR1 GTSNPN, CDR2 SVGIG (reference sequence). CDR3 nucleotides: TGTGCCTGGAGTGAAGGGGGACCCCTGGGCTACACCTTC. This translates into CAWSEGGPLGYTF.

This clonotype showed up just a few times. The chain joins TRBV6-5 to TRBJ1-3; D may be TRBD1 (5 bases). The CDR3 totals 15 residues. Per germline, CDR1 MNHEY and CDR2 SVGAGI. V was trimmed by 0 bases and J by 0 bases, leaving 6 bases between them. This CDR3 is CASSYSDSSGNTIYF. CDR3 bases: TGTGCCAGCAGTTACTCTGACAGCTCTGGAAACACCATATATTTT.

This clonotype was counted ten times or more. V gene TRBV28 combines with J gene TRBJ1-1; a possible D gene is TRBD1 (6 bases). V lost 5 bases and J 1 base, leaving 20 bases between the germline ends. This CDR3 region has 17 residues. Germline CDR1 MDHEN, CDR2 SYDVKM. The CDR3 coding sequence is TGTGCCAGCAGTGCGATTGTTACAGGCAGGGGGAACACTGAAGCTTTCTTT. It is translated as CASSAIVTGRGNTEAFF.

The J gene is TRBJ2-1, the V gene TRBV7-3; D unclear. Germline V lookup: CDR1 SGHTA, CDR2 FQGTGA. This CDR3 has 13 amino acids. Trimming took 5 bases from V and 5 from J, leaving 10 bases between them. CDR3 sequence (DNA): TGTGCCAGCAGCGTCGGTCGCCACAATGAGCAGTTCTTC. Protein sequence: CASSVGRHNEQFF.

This clonotype was observed many times. The V gene is TRBV12-3 or TRBV12-4, the J gene TRBJ2-3; 11 bases match TRBD2. The V gene end was trimmed by 5 bases and the J gene end by 0 bases; junction bases not matched to a gene: 7. The length of the CDR3 is 17 residues. For the CDR3, the DNA is TGTGCCAGCAGTAGATCGGGACTAGCGGATAGCACAGATACGCAGTATTTT. Amino acid sequence: CASSRSGLADSTDTQYF.

Ten or more counts support this clonotype. The rearrangement joins TRBV7-9 to TRBJ1-2; TRBD1 might be the D (5 bases). CDR1 and CDR2 from the germline V gene are SEHNR and FQNEAQ (reference sequence). V gave up 2 bases and J gave up 8 bases, with 9 bases separating them. This CDR3 is built from 12 residues. CDR3 residues: CASSLIGGGYTF. For the CDR3, the DNA is TGTGCCAGCAGCTTAATCGGGGGAGGCTACACCTTC.

This rearrangement joins TRBV4-1 to TRBJ2-7, with D unclear. Germline loops: CDR1 MGHRA, CDR2 YSYEKL. Trimming pared 0 bases from V and 0 bases from J, leaving 12 bases between. This CDR3 contains 16 residues. CDR3 loop: CASSQESRGPSYEQYF. DNA of the CDR3: TGCGCCAGCAGCCAAGAATCCCGAGGACCCTCCTACGAGCAGTACTTC.

This clonotype was recorded at least ten times. This chain uses TRBV9 with TRBJ2-2, with D unresolved. Trimming stripped 5 bases from V and 0 bases from J, with 5 bases between. The CDR3 contains 13 residues. Germline V gives CDR1 SGDLS, CDR2 YYNGEE. CDR3 nucleotide sequence: TGTGCCAGCAGGACTGCGAACACCGGGGAGCTGTTTTTT. Its protein product is CASRTANTGELFF.

This clonotype was counted between two and nine times. The chain uses TRBV11-2 and TRBJ2-2; D is ambiguous. V was cut by 6 bases and J by 1 base, with 15 bases left in between. CDR1 is SGHAT, CDR2 FQNNGV, per germline. The CDR3 runs 16 residues. The CDR3 DNA is TGTGCCAGCAGGTCCCTCCGATTAGTGAACACCGGGGAGCTGTTTTTT. This translates into CASRSLRLVNTGELFF.

This clonotype turned up a few times. The chain uses TRBV6-1 and TRBJ1-2, with TRBD1 as a possible D gene (5 bases). The CDR3 is 15 residues long. CDR1 and CDR2 from the germline V gene are MNHNS and SASEGT. V lost 6 bases and J 8 bases, leaving 22 bases between the germline ends. CDR3 region: CASRGGGRASGGYTF. The CDR3 bases are TGTGCCAGCAGGGGGGGAGGTAGAGCCTCTGGGGGCTACACCTTC.

V is TRBV30 and J is TRBJ2-1; weak D call: TRBD2 (6 bases). The germline CDR1 and CDR2 sequences are GTSNPN and SVGIG (reference sequence). This CDR3 is built from 14 residues. Trimming pared 2 bases from V and 8 bases from J, leaving 16 bases between. In nucleotides, the CDR3 is TGTGCCTGGAGTAGGGTAGCGGCACGGTATGAGCAGTTCTTC. Translating gives CAWSRVAARYEQFF.